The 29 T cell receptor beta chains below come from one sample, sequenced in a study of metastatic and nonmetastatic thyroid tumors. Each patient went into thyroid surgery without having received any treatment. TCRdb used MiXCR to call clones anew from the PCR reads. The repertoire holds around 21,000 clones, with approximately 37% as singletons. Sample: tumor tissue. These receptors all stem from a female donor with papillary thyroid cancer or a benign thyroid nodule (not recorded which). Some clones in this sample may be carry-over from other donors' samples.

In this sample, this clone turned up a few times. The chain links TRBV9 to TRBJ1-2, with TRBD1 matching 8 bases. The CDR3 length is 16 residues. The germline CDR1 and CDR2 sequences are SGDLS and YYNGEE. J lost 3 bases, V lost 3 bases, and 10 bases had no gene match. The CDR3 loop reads CASSAAPGGAYYGYTF. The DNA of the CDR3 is TGTGCCAGCAGCGCTGCCCCAGGGGGCGCGTACTATGGCTACACCTTC.

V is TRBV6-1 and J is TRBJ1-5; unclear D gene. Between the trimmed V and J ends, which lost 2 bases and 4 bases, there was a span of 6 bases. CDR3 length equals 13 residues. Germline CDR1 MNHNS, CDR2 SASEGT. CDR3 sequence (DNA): TGTGCCAGCAGTGAAAACCCGAATCAGCCCCAGCATTTT. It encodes CASSENPNQPQHF.

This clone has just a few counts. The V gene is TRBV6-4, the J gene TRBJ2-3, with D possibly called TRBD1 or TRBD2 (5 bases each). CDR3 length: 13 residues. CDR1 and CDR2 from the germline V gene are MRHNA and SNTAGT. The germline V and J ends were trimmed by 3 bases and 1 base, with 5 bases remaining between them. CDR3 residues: CASSEGGTDTQYF. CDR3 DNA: TGTGCCAGCAGTGAGGGGGGCACAGATACGCAGTATTTT.

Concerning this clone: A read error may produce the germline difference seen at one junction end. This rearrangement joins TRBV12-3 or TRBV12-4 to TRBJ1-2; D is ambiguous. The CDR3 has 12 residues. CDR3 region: CAISSPTGGYTF. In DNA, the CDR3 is TGTGCCATCAGTTCTCCAACGGGAGGCTACACCTTC.

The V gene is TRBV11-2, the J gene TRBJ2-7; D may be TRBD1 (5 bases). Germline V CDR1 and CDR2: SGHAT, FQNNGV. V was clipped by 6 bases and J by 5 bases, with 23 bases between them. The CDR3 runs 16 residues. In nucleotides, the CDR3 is TGTGCCAGCAGTTCCTTCGACCCCGAGACAGAGAACGAGCAGTACTTC. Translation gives CASSSFDPETENEQYF. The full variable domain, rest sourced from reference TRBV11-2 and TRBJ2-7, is EAGVAQSPRYKIIEKRQSVAFWCNPISGHATLYWYQQILGQGPKLLIQFQNNGVVDDSQLPKDRFSAERLKGVDSTLKIQPAKLEDSAVYLCASSSFDPETENEQYFGPGTRLTVT.

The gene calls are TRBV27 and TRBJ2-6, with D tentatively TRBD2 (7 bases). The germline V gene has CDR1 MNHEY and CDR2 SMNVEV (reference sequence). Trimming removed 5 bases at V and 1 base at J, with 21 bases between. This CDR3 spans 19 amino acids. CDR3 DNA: TGTGCCAGCAGTCTTCCGGGGGGACAACCCCAGTCTGGGGCCAACGTCCTGACTTTC. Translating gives CASSLPGGQPQSGANVLTF.

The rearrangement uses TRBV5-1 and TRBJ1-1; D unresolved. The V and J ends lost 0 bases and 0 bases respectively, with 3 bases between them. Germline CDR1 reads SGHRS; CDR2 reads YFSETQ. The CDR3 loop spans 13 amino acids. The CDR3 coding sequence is TGCGCCAGCAGCTTGGGGATGAACACTGAAGCTTTCTTT. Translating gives CASSLGMNTEAFF.

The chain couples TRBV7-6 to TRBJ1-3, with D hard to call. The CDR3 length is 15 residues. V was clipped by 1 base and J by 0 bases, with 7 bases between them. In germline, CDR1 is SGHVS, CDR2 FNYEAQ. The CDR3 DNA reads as TGTGCCAGCAGCTTAGACCCTAGCTCTGGAAACACCATATATTTT. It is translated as CASSLDPSSGNTIYF.

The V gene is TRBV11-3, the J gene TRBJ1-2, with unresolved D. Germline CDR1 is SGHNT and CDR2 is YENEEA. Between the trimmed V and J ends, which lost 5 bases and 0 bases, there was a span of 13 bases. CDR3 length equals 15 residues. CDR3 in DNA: TGTGCCAGCAGCCGTTCTGGCGACACTAACTATGGCTACACCTTC. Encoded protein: CASSRSGDTNYGYTF. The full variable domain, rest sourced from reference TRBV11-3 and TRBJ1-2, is EAGVVQSPRYKIIEKKQPVAFWCNPISGHNTLYWYLQNLGQGPELLIRYENEEAVDDSQLPKDRFSAERLKGVDSTLKIQPAELGDSAVYLCASSRSGDTNYGYTFGSGTRLTVV.

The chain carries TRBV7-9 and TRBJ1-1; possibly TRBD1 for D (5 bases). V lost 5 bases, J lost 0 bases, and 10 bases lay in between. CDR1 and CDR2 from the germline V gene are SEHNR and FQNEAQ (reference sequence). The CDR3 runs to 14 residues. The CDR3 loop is CASSRTTVNTEAFF. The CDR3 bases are TGTGCCAGCAGCCGGACGACAGTGAACACTGAAGCTTTCTTT.

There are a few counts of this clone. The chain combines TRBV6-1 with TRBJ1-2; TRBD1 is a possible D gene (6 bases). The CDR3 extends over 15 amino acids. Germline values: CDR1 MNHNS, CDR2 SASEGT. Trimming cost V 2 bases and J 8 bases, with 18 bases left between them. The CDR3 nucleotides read TGTGCCAGCAGTGAATTTGATGGACAGACGTTCGGCTACACCTTC. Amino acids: CASSEFDGQTFGYTF.

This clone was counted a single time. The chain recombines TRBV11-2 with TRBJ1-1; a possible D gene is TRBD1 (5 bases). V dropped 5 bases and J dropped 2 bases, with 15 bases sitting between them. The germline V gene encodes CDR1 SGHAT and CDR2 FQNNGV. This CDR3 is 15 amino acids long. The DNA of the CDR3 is TGTGCCAGCAGCCGACAGAGGGTGGTTAACACTGAAGCTTTCTTT. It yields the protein CASSRQRVVNTEAFF.

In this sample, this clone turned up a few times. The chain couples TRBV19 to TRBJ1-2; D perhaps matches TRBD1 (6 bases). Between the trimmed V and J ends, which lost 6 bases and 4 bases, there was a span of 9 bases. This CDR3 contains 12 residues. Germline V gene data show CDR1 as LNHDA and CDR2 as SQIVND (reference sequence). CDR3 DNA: TGTGCCAGTAGCGACAGGATCTATGGCTACACCTTC. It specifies CASSDRIYGYTF.

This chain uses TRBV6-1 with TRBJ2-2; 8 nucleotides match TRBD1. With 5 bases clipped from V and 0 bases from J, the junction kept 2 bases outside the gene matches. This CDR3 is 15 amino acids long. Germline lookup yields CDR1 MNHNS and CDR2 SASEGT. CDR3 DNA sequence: TGTGCCAGCAGTCGACAGGGGACGAACACCGGGGAGCTGTTTTTT. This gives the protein CASSRQGTNTGELFF.

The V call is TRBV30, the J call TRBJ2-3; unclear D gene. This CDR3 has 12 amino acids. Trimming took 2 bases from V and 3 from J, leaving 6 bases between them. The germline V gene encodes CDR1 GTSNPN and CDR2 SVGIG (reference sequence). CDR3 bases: TGTGCCTGGAGTATGGGTACAGATACGCAGTATTTT. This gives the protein CAWSMGTDTQYF. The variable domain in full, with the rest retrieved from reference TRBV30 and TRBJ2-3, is SQTIHQWPATLVQPVGSPLSLECTVEGTSNPNLYWYRQAAGRGLQLLFYSVGIGQISSEVPQNLSASRPQDRQFILSSKKLLLSDSGFYLCAWSMGTDTQYFGPGTRLTVL.

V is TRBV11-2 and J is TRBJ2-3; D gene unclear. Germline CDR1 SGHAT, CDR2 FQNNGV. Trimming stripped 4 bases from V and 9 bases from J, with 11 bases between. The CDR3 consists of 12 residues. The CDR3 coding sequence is TGTGCCAGCAGCTATGGGCCCCCCACGCAGTATTTT. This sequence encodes CASSYGPPTQYF.

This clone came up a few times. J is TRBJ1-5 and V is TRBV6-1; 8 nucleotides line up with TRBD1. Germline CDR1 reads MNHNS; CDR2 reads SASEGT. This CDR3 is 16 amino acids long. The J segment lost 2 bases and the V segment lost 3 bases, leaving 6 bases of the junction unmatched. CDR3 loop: CASSDGRGRGNQPQHF. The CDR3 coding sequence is TGTGCCAGCAGTGATGGCAGGGGGCGTGGCAATCAGCCCCAGCATTTT.

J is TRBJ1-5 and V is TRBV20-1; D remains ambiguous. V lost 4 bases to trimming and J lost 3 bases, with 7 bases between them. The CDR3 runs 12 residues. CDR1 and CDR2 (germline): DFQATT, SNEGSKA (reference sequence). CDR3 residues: CSANGINQPQHF. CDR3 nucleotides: TGCAGTGCTAACGGAATCAATCAGCCCCAGCATTTT.

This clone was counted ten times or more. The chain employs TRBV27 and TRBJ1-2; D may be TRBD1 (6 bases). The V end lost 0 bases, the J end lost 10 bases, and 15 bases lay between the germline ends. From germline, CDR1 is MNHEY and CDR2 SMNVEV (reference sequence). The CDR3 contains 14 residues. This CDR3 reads CASSLSSGTRDYTF. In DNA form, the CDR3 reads TGTGCCAGCAGTTTATCCTCCGGGACACGCGACTACACCTTC.

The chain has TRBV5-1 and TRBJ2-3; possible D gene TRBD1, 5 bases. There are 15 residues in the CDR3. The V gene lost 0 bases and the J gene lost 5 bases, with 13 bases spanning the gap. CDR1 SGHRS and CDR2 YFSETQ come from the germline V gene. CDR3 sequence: CASSLGGWAGDTQYF. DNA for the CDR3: TGCGCCAGCAGCTTGGGGGGCTGGGCTGGAGATACGCAGTATTTT.

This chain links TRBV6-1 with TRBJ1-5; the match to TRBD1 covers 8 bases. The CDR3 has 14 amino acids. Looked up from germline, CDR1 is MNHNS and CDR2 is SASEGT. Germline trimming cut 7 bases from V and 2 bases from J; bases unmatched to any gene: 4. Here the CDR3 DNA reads TGTGCCAGCAATGGACAGGGCGGCAATCAGCCCCAGCATTTT. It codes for CASNGQGGNQPQHF.

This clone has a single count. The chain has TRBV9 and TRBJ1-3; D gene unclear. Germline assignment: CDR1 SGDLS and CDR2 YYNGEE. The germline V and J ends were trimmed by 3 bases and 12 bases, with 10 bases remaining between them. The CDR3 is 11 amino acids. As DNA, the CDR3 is TGTGCCAGCAGCGACCCTTCCGGCATATATTTT. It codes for CASSDPSGIYF.

CDR3: CAWRGRLAGGSTDTQYF. In DNA, the CDR3 is TGTGCCTGGAGAGGTAGACTAGCGGGTGGCAGCACAGATACGCAGTATTTT. The chain recombines TRBV30 with TRBJ2-3; TRBD2 matches 10 bases. CDR3 length equals 17 residues. Losses at the gene ends were 3 bases for V and 0 bases for J; bases not matched to a gene: 9. Germline-derived CDR1 and CDR2 are GTSNPN and SVGIG (reference sequence).

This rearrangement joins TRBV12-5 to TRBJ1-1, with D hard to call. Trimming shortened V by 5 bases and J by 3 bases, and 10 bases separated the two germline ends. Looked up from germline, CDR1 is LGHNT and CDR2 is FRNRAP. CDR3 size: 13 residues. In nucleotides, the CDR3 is TGTGCTAGTGGTAATATTGGAGACACTGAAGCTTTCTTT. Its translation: CASGNIGDTEAFF.

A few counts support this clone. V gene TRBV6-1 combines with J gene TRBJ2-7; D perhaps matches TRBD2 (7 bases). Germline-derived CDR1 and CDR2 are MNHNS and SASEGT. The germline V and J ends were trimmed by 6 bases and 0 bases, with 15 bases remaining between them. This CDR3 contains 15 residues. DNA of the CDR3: TGTGCCAGCAGCCAAGCGGGGACATACTCCTACGAGCAGTACTTC. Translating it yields CASSQAGTYSYEQYF.

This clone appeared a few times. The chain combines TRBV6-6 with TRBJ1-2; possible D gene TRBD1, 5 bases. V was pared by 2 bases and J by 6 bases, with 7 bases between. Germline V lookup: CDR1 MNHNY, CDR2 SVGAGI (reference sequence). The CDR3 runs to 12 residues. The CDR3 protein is CASSYRGNGYTF. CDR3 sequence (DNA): TGTGCCAGCAGTTACCGGGGCAATGGCTACACCTTC.

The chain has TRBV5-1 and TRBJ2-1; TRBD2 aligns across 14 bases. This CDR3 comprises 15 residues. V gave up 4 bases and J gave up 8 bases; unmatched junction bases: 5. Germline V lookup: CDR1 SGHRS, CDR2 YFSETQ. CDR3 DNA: TGCGCCAGCAGCCGGGGACTAGCGGGAGTGGATGAGCAGTTCTTC. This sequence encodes CASSRGLAGVDEQFF.

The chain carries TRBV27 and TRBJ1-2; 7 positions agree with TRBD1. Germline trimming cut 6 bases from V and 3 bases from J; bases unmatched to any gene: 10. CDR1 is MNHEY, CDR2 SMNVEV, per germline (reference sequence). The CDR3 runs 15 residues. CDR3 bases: TGTGCCAGCAGGCCCCCGGGACAGAAGTACTATGGCTACACCTTC. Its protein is CASRPPGQKYYGYTF.

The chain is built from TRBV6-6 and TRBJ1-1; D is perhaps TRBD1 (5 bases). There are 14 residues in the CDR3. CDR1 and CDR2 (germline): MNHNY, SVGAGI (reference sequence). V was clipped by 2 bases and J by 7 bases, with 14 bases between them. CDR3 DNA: TGTGCCAGCAGTTACAGGAGGGGCCAACATGAAGCTTTCTTT. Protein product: CASSYRRGQHEAFF.